This TCR beta chain originates from a study of technical replicates of blood from a few donors (TCRdb year 2017). With respect to this clone: Its target antigen remains unknown. No base qualities exist here, and no much larger clone lies one base off it.

The library was prepared using the immunoSEQ multiplex PCR assay. TCRdb holds this immuneACCESS table with in-frame rearrangements only. Some clones are missing; in checked studies, unresolved V genes explain under half, and the rest has no known cause. This sample lists under 85,000 clones; more than 85% were detected once. The ten largest clones add up to 0.39% of the sample. V sheds 3 bases and J sheds 6 bases, leaving 9 bases between their ends. The germline V gene (reference sequence) supplies CDR1 WNHNN and CDR2 SYGVQD. The CDR3 goes from the cysteine to the phenylalanine over 13 residues. Solely the CDR3 DNA is kept, with 39 bases framed from the first base.

The chain joins TRBV10-1 to TRBJ1-5; TRBD1 might be the D gene, on 6 matching bases. Specimen: T cells isolated from PBMCs. This clonotype was obtained from a human donor in good health. Some clones in this sample may be carry-over from other donors' samples. CDR3 region: CASSDGQFQPQHF. The DNA sequence reads TGCGCCAGCAGTGATGGACAGTTTCAGCCCCAGCATTTT.